A single sample gave rise to the 28 T cell receptor beta chains below, sequenced in a study of graft-versus-host responses after intestinal transplantation (dated by TCRdb to 2020 to 2022). The sample's time point label is to be understood as: cells obtained before transplantation from donor or recipient. In mixed lymphocyte reactions, about 200,000 CFSE-labeled pre-transplant responders were plated with about 200,000 irradiated violet-dye-labeled stimulators and cultured for less than seven days. Library preparation was by the immunoSEQ multiplex PCR assay. The source is immuneACCESS, and TCRdb retained only in-frame sequences with V and J called. Part of the clones is not carried over; for the studies checked, unresolved V genes explain less than half of this, and the remainder is unexplained. The sample records around 6,000 clones, roughly a third of which are singletons. The top ten constitute around 29% of the sample.

The material was alloreactive CD8+ T cells from a mixed lymphocyte reaction culture, obtained before intestinal transplant. The sample's cell subset or site label, decoded: CFSE-low proliferating T cells sorted from approximately 6-day pre-transplant mixed lymphocyte reaction (GvH or HvG direction). All receptors come from a human patient who received an intestinal transplant.

In this sample, this clone is medium-sized. J is TRBJ2-2 and V is TRBV28; TRBD1 matches at 7 bases. The trim removed 2 bases at V and 4 bases at J, leaving 25 bases unmatched. The germline gives CDR1 MDHEN, CDR2 SYDVKM. There are 22 residues in the CDR3. CDR3 region: CASSLNEPGQRVVGSSTGELFF. The CDR3 coding sequence is TGTGCCAGCAGTTTAAATGAACCGGGACAGAGGGTGGTGGGGTCGAGCACCGGGGAGCTGTTTTTT.

By its share, this clone is medium-sized. This sequence joins TRBV5-1 and TRBJ2-1, with TRBD2 matching over 12 bases. The CDR3 length is 15 residues. CDR1 is SGHRS and CDR2 is YFSETQ in the germline V gene. V lost 3 bases, J lost 6 bases, and 4 bases stayed unmatched. The CDR3 bases are TGCGCCAGCAGCTGGAGGACTAGCGGGGTCAATGAGCAGTTCTTC. Translating it yields CASSWRTSGVNEQFF. The full variable domain, with the rest looked up from reference TRBV5-1 and TRBJ2-1, is KAGVTQTPRYLIKTRGQQVTLSCSPISGHRSVSWYQQTPGQGLQFLFEYFSETQRNKGNFPGRFSGRQFSNSRSEMNVSTLELGDSALYLCASSWRTSGVNEQFFGPGTRLTVL.

The rearrangement uses TRBV5-4 and TRBJ2-2; D uncertain. The V end lost 4 bases, the J end lost 0 bases, and 7 bases lay between the germline ends. The germline CDR1 and CDR2 sequences are SGHNT and YYREEE (reference sequence). The CDR3 is 14 amino acids. The CDR3 DNA sequence: TGTGCCAGCAGCCCGGGTACGAACACCGGGGAGCTGTTTTTT. This translates into CASSPGTNTGELFF.

The J gene is TRBJ2-5, the V gene TRBV28, with 10 nucleotides matching TRBD1. Germline-derived CDR1 and CDR2 are MDHEN and SYDVKM. J was trimmed by 1 base and V by 5 bases; bases with no gene match: 10. The length of the CDR3 is 17 residues. The CDR3 DNA reads TGTGCCAGCAGTCTACAGACCGGGACAGGGGTCCAAGAGACCCAGTACTTC. Its translation: CASSLQTGTGVQETQYF.

This clone is labeled medium-sized. V usage is TRBV9 and J usage is TRBJ2-1; the D is unclear. Germline V gene lookup returns CDR1 SGDLS and CDR2 YYNGEE. Trimming took 1 base from V and 2 from J, leaving 10 bases between them. CDR3 length: 15 amino acids. This CDR3 reads CASSVSFTTYNEQFF. CDR3 coding DNA: TGTGCCAGCAGCGTAAGCTTTACCACCTACAATGAGCAGTTCTTC.

This clone was seen a handful of times. The gene calls are TRBV4-2 and TRBJ2-5, with 9 bases fitting TRBD2. V lost 3 bases to trimming and J lost 0 bases; unmatched junction nucleotides: 2. Germline V gene data show CDR1 as LGHNA and CDR2 as YNFKEQ. CDR3 size: 15 residues. The CDR3 protein is CASSQVAGDQETQYF. CDR3 sequence (DNA): TGTGCCAGCAGCCAGGTAGCGGGGGACCAAGAGACCCAGTACTTC.

This rearrangement joins TRBV7-3 to TRBJ2-5; D unclear. V lost 1 base, J lost 5 bases, and 8 bases lay in between. Per the germline V gene, CDR1 is SGHTA and CDR2 is FQGTGA. The CDR3 length is 13 residues. CDR3 nucleotides: TGTGCCAGCAGCTTAATACCACGGGAGACCCAGTACTTC. Its translation is CASSLIPRETQYF.

This chain uses TRBV5-1 with TRBJ2-2; 7 bases are shared with TRBD1. This CDR3 has 16 amino acids. The trim removed 2 bases at V and 1 base at J, leaving 5 bases unmatched. CDR1 SGHRS and CDR2 YFSETQ come from the germline V gene. The CDR3 is CASSLIRDRNTGELFF. The CDR3 DNA follows: TGCGCCAGCAGCTTAATCCGGGACAGGAACACCGGGGAGCTGTTTTTT.

The V and J genes are TRBV6-6 and TRBJ2-7; possibly TRBD2 for D (6 bases). Germline CDR1 and CDR2: MNHNY and SVGAGI (reference sequence). The germline V and J ends were trimmed by 2 bases and 2 bases, with 10 bases remaining between them. The CDR3 sequence is 14 residues long. CDR3 protein: CASSYIGTPYEQYF. CDR3 DNA: TGTGCCAGCAGTTACATAGGGACTCCCTACGAGCAGTACTTC.

V is TRBV7-8 and J is TRBJ2-5, with TRBD1 matching 7 bases. This CDR3 contains 15 residues. V lost 5 bases and J lost 2; bases outside the gene matches: 8. Germline V gives CDR1 SGHVS, CDR2 FQNEAQ. CDR3 nucleotide sequence: TGTGCCAGCAGCGTCCCGGGACAGACTCAAGAGACCCAGTACTTC. Translated: CASSVPGQTQETQYF.

The chain employs TRBV28 and TRBJ2-7; weak D call: TRBD1 (5 bases). The CDR3 consists of 14 residues. Germline CDR1 is MDHEN and CDR2 is SYDVKM. V was cut by 2 bases and J by 0 bases, with 8 bases left in between. The CDR3 region is CASSLQGNSYEQYF. Written as DNA, the CDR3 is TGTGCCAGCAGTTTACAGGGTAACTCCTACGAGCAGTACTTC.

This rearrangement joins TRBV30 to TRBJ1-4; 8 bases are shared with TRBD1. Per germline, CDR1 GTSNPN and CDR2 SVGIG (reference sequence). Trimming at V came to 3 bases and at J to 4 bases, leaving 7 bases not matched to a gene. This CDR3 is 15 amino acids long. Here the CDR3 DNA reads TGTGCCTGGAGCGCAGGGACAGGAGGTAATGAAAAACTGTTTTTT. Translation gives CAWSAGTGGNEKLFF.

This chain links TRBV6-5 with TRBJ1-4; D is uncertain. CDR1 and CDR2 from the germline V gene are MNHEY and SVGAGI. The CDR3 length is 13 residues. Trimming left V 5 bases short and J 6 bases short, with 10 bases between. The CDR3 region has the DNA TGTGCCAGCAGTGAAGTCGGGGATGAAAAACTGTTTTTT. Translating gives CASSEVGDEKLFF.

V and J are TRBV5-5 and TRBJ2-5; 7 positions agree with TRBD1. Trimming cost V 5 bases and J 5 bases; bases outside gene matches: 9. Germline V lookup: CDR1 SGHKS, CDR2 YYEKEE (reference sequence). The CDR3 runs to 14 residues. CDR3 region: CASSLTDRDETQYF. CDR3 in DNA: TGTGCCAGCAGTCTAACTGACAGGGACGAGACCCAGTACTTC.

Comment on this clone: The junction departs from the called germline gene at one end, perhaps through a read error. This chain uses TRBV7-9 with TRBJ1-2, with a possible D match to TRBD1 (5 bases). CDR1 and CDR2 from the germline V gene are SEHNR and FQNEAQ (reference sequence). The CDR3 contains 15 residues. CDR3 nucleotide sequence: TGTGCCAGCAGCTTAGGTGTGGGATGGGACTATGGCTACACTTTC. It yields the protein CASSLGVGWDYGYTF.

There are a few counts of this clone. V gene TRBV27 combines with J gene TRBJ2-3; unclear D gene. V was clipped by 1 base and J by 4 bases, with 9 bases between them. The length of the CDR3 is 14 residues. Per the germline V gene, CDR1 is MNHEY and CDR2 is SMNVEV (reference sequence). The DNA for the CDR3 is TGTGCCAGCAGTTTATACCAGGTACCAGATACGCAGTATTTT. It is translated as CASSLYQVPDTQYF.

CDR3 DNA sequence: TGTGCCTGGACCGACAGCTACAATGAGCAGTTCTTC. It is translated as CAWTDSYNEQFF. The genes are TRBV30 and TRBJ2-1; D is possibly TRBD1 (5 bases). Trimming left V 4 bases short and J 3 bases short, with 7 bases between. Per the germline V gene, CDR1 is GTSNPN and CDR2 is SVGIG (reference sequence). CDR3 length equals 12 residues.

The rearrangement joins TRBV28 to TRBJ1-5; D gene unclear. The CDR3 extends over 12 amino acids. Trimming took 4 bases from V and 11 from J, leaving 12 bases between them. CDR1 and CDR2 from the germline V gene are MDHEN and SYDVKM. The CDR3: CASSWPDRAQHF. CDR3 bases: TGTGCCAGCAGTTGGCCCGATCGGGCCCAGCATTTT.

This chain links TRBV7-9 with TRBJ1-1; D gene uncertain. This CDR3 has 15 residues. Germline CDR1 reads SEHNR; CDR2 reads FQNEAQ (reference sequence). Between the trimmed V and J ends, which lost 0 bases and 5 bases, there was a span of 13 bases. The CDR3 DNA reads as TGTGCCAGCAGCTTAGCTGAGGGCAGGTGGACTGAAGCTTTCTTT. This sequence encodes CASSLAEGRWTEAFF.

V and J are TRBV4-2 and TRBJ2-7; 7 nucleotides line up with TRBD2. Trimming took 0 bases from V and 2 from J; bases not matched to a gene: 13. Germline V gives CDR1 LGHNA, CDR2 YNFKEQ. CDR3 length: 18 amino acids. The CDR3 here is CASSQDPLGGDLTYEQYF. DNA for the CDR3: TGTGCCAGCAGCCAAGACCCCCTGGGGGGGGACCTTACCTACGAGCAGTACTTC.

This clone has only a few counts. J is TRBJ2-7 and V is TRBV6-5; D is ambiguous. This CDR3 has 12 amino acids. Between the trimmed V and J ends, which lost 5 bases and 4 bases, there was a span of 9 bases. The germline V gene has CDR1 MNHEY and CDR2 SVGAGI. The CDR3 bases are TGTGCCAGCAGTGAATACGGGTACGAGCAGTACTTC. Protein: CASSEYGYEQYF.

The CDR3 sequence: CATLGGVFFYNEQFF. Here the CDR3 DNA reads TGCGCCACCTTGGGGGGGGTATTCTTTTACAATGAGCAGTTCTTC. V is TRBV10-2 and J is TRBJ2-1, with 7 nucleotides matching TRBD2. The germline V gene has CDR1 WSHSY and CDR2 SAAADI. The CDR3 covers 15 residues. J lost 4 bases, V lost 10 bases, and 13 bases had no gene match.

This rearrangement joins TRBV6-1 to TRBJ2-7; 8 bases are shared with TRBD2. V shed 3 bases and J 0 bases; nucleotides not matched to a gene: 1. Looked up from germline, CDR1 is MNHNS and CDR2 is SASEGT. This CDR3 region has 14 residues. The CDR3 here is CASSDGRASYEQYF. The DNA of the CDR3 is TGTGCCAGCAGTGACGGGAGGGCCTCCTACGAGCAGTACTTC.

This clone was detected only a few times. The rearrangement joins TRBV9 to TRBJ2-7, with a tentative D call TRBD2 (5 bases). The V end was cut by 0 bases, the J end by 6 bases, with 10 bases between. The germline gives CDR1 SGDLS, CDR2 YYNGEE. This CDR3 comprises 13 residues. CDR3 nucleotide sequence: TGTGCCAGCAGCGTAGCTTCCGCGGGCGAGCAGTACTTC. The encoded protein is CASSVASAGEQYF. The full variable domain, completed using reference TRBV9 and TRBJ2-7, is DSGVTQTPKHLITATGQRVTLRCSPRSGDLSVYWYQQSLDQGLQFLIQYYNGEERAKGNILERFSAQQFPDLHSELNLSSLELGDSALYFCASSVASAGEQYFGPGTRLTVT.

This clone was counted a few times. The V and J genes are TRBV27 and TRBJ1-5, with a possible D match to TRBD1 (5 bases). The germline gives CDR1 MNHEY, CDR2 SMNVEV (reference sequence). Trimming cost V 8 bases and J 11 bases, with 16 bases left between them. The CDR3 totals 12 residues. The CDR3 region has the DNA TGTGCCAGCGGCGAAGGGGTAGAGGCCCAGCATTTT. The encoded protein is CASGEGVEAQHF.

Written as DNA, the CDR3 is TGTGCCACTTACCGGGGGGCCGGGGAGCTGTTTTTT. Protein product: CATYRGAGELFF. The chain has TRBV7-9 and TRBJ2-2, with 7 positions matching TRBD2. The CDR3 consists of 12 residues. The trim removed 10 bases at V and 6 bases at J, leaving 5 bases unmatched. CDR1 is SEHNR, CDR2 FQNEAQ, per germline (reference sequence).

As DNA, the CDR3 is TGCGCCAGCAGTGCGGTAGCGGGAGTCTACGAGCAGTACTTC. This encodes CASSAVAGVYEQYF. The chain uses TRBV10-2 and TRBJ2-7; 9 bases are a match to TRBD2. Germline CDR1 reads WSHSY; CDR2 reads SAAADI. CDR3 length: 14 residues. V gave up 4 bases and J gave up 3 bases; unmatched junction bases: 4.

This clone showed up just a few times. V and J are TRBV6-5 and TRBJ2-7, with 12 bases matching TRBD1. CDR1 and CDR2 (germline): MNHEY, SVGAGI. This CDR3 comprises 15 residues. V lost 9 bases, J lost 2 bases, and 8 bases stayed unmatched. CDR3 region: CASSGGDRGPYEQYF. CDR3 DNA sequence: TGTGCCAGTAGTGGGGGGGACAGGGGGCCCTACGAGCAGTACTTC.